This paragraph reports one T cell receptor beta chain. Its antigen specificity is not known. Base qualities are not provided; no much larger clone lies one nucleotide away. The immunoSEQ Assay was used to sequence TCRbeta CDR3 regions. After extraction, genomic DNA underwent amplification by bias-controlled multiplex PCR, followed by high-throughput sequencing. Per the source publication's procedure: To quantify the absolute abundance of every unique TCRbeta CDR3 region, sequences were collapsed and filtered. Usable DNA was measured by amplifying reference genes present in all nucleated cells, and TCRbeta template counts were normalized to that usable DNA to estimate T cell fraction. Repertoire TCRs were annotated as SARS-CoV-2-specific when V gene, CDR3 amino acid sequence and J gene were exactly matched to a known reactive TCR set. The reference SARS-CoV-2 TCR set came from MIRA and was filtered for enrichment in COVID-19-positive ImmuneCODE repertoires, removing public or cross-reactive TCRs. Based on the MIRA antigens, annotated TCRs were further analysed at the level of specific ORF or position within ORF. Breadth was defined as the number of annotated unique rearrangements divided by the total number of unique productive rearrangements, and depth was defined as the summed frequency of the annotated unique rearrangements. Two-sided Wilcoxon rank-sum tests were applied when comparing TCR breadth between groups. In TCRdb, the immuneACCESS table is reduced to in-frame sequences with V and J assigned. These tables do not hold every clone; where another copy was compared, an unresolved V gene accounts for under half, and the others remain unexplained. From that table come the V and J calls and clone size; the DNA was used to work out D and trimming. For this sample the table gives hundreds of thousands of clones, of which more than 70% were detected only once. The ten most abundant clones make up approximately 1.5% of the sample.

This specimen comes from a study of Ad26.COV2.S vaccination and SARS-CoV-2 variants (dated by TCRdb to the early 2020s). General notes on the study: Vaccine-arm donors came from COV1001, a multicentre, randomized, double-blind, placebo-controlled phase I-IIa trial of Ad26.COV2.S in healthy adults. Ad26.COV2.S was administered intramuscularly at a dose of 5x10^10 or 1x10^11 viral particles, either as one shot or as two shots given 56 days apart. The specificity and breadth of SARS-CoV-2-reactive T cell receptors after Ad26.COV2.S vaccination were assessed by TCRbeta repertoire sequencing. The TCR-sequenced set comprised approximately 32 samples: approximately 19 Ad26.COV2.S vaccine recipients, 5 placebo recipients and 8 SARS-CoV-2 convalescent individuals. Trial participants were randomized into five groups of five, in which low-dose or high-dose Ad26.COV2.S was given once or twice, or placebo was given on both occasions. Investigators remained blinded to trial group allocation during experiments and outcome assessment. What the authors observed across the whole study: Spike-specific TCR breadth was higher in Ad26.COV2.S recipients than in placebo recipients (P = 0.0014). After vaccination, substantial breadth of spike-specific CD8+ and CD4+ T cell responses was reported. Comparing responses between vaccine doses or regimens was not something the study was powered to do. Comparable non-spike TCR breadth was observed between vaccine and placebo recipients, consistent with only spike being contained in the vaccine. The authors noted that the TCR breadth and depth analyses may have underestimated total T cell responses.

The CDR3 runs 15 residues from the cysteine to the phenylalanine. Of all the DNA, just the CDR3 is kept, 45 bases in frame from base 1. The germline V gene (reference sequence) supplies CDR1 SGHKS and CDR2 YYEKEE. V is pruned by 5 bases and J by 4 bases, leaving 3 bases of the junction without a gene match. The treatment or condition label on this specimen signifies: some 20 received Ad26.COV2.S at low or high dose, single or two shots; 5 received placebo; per-sample allocation not given. Repertoires of vaccine and placebo recipients were sequenced from samples taken on day 63 after the first injection. In Cohort 1b, 25 adults aged 18-55 years were enrolled at a single site in Boston, USA, between 29 July and 7 August 2020. Ad26.COV2.S consisted of a replication-incompetent adenovirus type 26 vector by which a prefusion-stabilized SARS-CoV-2 spike protein from the original Wuhan strain was expressed.

The TCR was taken from a person aged 18-60 years who received the Ad26.COV2.S COVID-19 vaccine or a placebo. This specimen was peripheral blood, taken in a trial of Ad26.COV2.S vaccine versus placebo. The sequence is built from TRBV5-5 and TRBJ2-1; the junction holds 13 bases that match TRBD2. The DNA sequence follows: TGTGCCAGCAGAGAGGGACTAGCGGGGTACAATGAGCAGTTCTTC. Its protein reads: CASREGLAGYNEQFF. The reference TRBV5-5 and TRBJ2-1 proteins fill in what lies around the CDR3, so the full variable domain reads DAGVTQSPTHLIKTRGQQVTLRCSPISGHKSVSWYQQVLGQGPQFIFQYYEKEERGRGNFPDRFSARQFPNYSSELNVNALLLGDSALYLCASREGLAGYNEQFFGPGTRLTVL.